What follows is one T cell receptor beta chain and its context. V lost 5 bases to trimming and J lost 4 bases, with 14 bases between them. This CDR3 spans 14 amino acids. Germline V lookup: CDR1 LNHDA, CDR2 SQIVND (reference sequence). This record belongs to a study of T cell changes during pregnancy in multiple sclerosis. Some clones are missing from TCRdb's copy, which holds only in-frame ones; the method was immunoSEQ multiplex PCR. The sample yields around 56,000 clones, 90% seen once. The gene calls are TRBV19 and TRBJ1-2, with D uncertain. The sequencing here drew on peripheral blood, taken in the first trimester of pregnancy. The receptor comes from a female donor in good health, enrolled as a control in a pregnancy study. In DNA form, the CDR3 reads TGTGCCAGTAGTCCCTCCGGCGGAAGCTATGGCTACACCTTC. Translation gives CASSPSGGSYGYTF.